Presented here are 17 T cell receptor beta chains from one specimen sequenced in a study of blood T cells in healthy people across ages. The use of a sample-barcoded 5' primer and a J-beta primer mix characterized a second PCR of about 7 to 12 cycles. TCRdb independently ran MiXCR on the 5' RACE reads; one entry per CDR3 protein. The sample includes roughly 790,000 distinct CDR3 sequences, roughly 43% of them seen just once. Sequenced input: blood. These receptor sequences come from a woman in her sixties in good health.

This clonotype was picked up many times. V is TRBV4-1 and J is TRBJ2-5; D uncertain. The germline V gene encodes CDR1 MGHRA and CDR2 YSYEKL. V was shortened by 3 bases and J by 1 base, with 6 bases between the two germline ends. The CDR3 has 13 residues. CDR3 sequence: CASSHGGQETQYF. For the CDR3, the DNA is TGCGCCAGCAGCCACGGCGGCCAAGAGACCCAGTACTTC.

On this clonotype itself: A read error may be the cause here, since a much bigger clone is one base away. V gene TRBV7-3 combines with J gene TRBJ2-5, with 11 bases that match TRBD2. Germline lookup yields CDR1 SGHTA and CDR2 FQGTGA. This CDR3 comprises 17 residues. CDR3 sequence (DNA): TGTGCCGGCAGCTTTGGCCCTAGCGGGAGGAGCCAAGAGACCCAGTACTTC. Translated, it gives CAGSFGPSGRSQETQYF. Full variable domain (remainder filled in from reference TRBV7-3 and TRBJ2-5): GAGVSQTPSNKVTEKGKYVELRCDPISGHTALYWYRQSLGQGPEFLIYFQGTGAADDSGLPNDRFFAVRPEGSVSTLKIQRTERGDSAVYLCAGSFGPSGRSQETQYFGPGTRLLVL.

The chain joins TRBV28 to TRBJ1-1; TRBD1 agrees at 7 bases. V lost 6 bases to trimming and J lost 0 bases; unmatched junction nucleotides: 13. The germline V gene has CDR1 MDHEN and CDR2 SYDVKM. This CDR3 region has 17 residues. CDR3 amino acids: CASRTLRDRDMNTEAFF. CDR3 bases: TGTGCCAGCAGGACGCTCCGGGACAGAGACATGAACACTGAAGCTTTCTTT.

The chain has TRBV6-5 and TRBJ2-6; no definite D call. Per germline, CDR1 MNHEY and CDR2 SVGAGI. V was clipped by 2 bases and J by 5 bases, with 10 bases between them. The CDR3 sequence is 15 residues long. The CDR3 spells CASSYDQSRANVLTF. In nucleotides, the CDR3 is TGTGCCAGCAGTTACGATCAATCTAGGGCCAACGTCCTGACTTTC.

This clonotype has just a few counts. The CDR3 sequence: CASSQAGNYGYTF. The CDR3 DNA follows: TGTGCCAGCAGCCAAGCGGGAAACTATGGCTACACCTTC. The genes are TRBV4-2 and TRBJ1-2; D ambiguous. Germline lookup yields CDR1 LGHNA and CDR2 YNFKEQ. This CDR3 comprises 13 residues. Trimming cost V 1 base and J 2 bases, with 5 bases left between them.

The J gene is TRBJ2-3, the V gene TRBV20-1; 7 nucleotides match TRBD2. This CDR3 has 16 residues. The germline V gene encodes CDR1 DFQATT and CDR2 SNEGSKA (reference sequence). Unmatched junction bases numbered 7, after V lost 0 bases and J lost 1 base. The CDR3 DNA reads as TGCAGTGCTAGAGATCTGAGGGAGGGTCGCACAGATACGCAGTATTTT. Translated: CSARDLREGRTDTQYF.

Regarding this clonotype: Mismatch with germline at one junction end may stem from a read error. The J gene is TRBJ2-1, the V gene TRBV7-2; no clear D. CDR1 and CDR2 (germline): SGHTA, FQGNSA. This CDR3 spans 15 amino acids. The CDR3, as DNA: TGCGCCAGCTTGGTGGAGCCGAGCTCCTACAATGAGCAGTTCTTC. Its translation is CASLVEPSSYNEQFF. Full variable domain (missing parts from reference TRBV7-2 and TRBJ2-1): GAGVSQSPSNKVTEKGKDVELRCDPISGHTALYWYRQSLGQGLEFLIYFQGNSAPDKSGLPSDRFSAERTGGSVSTLTIQRTQQEDSAVYLCASLVEPSSYNEQFFGPGTRLTVL.

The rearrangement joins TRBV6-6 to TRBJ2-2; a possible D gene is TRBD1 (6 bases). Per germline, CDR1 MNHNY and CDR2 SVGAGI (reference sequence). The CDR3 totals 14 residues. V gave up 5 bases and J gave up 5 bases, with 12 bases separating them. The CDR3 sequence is CASSKQGETGELFF. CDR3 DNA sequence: TGTGCCAGCAGTAAACAGGGAGAAACCGGGGAGCTGTTTTTT.

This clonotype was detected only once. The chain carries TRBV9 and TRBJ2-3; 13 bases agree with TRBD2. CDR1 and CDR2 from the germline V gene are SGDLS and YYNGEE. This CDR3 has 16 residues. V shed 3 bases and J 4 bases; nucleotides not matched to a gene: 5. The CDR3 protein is CASSAWTSGSADTQYF. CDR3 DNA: TGTGCCAGCAGCGCCTGGACTAGCGGGAGTGCAGATACGCAGTATTTT.

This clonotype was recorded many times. The CDR3 region is CSVRDSGSQPQHF. The CDR3 DNA follows: TGCAGCGTGCGGGACAGCGGGTCTCAGCCCCAGCATTTT. The V call is TRBV29-1, the J call TRBJ1-5; 7 nucleotides line up with TRBD1. CDR3 size: 13 residues. J was trimmed by 6 bases and V by 6 bases; bases with no gene match: 8. Germline CDR1 SQVTM, CDR2 ANQGSEA.

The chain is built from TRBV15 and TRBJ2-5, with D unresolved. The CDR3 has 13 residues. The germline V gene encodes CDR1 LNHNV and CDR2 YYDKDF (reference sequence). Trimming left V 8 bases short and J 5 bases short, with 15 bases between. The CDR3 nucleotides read TGTGCCACCTGTCTCGAAAGGTCGGAGACCCAGTACTTC. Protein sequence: CATCLERSETQYF.

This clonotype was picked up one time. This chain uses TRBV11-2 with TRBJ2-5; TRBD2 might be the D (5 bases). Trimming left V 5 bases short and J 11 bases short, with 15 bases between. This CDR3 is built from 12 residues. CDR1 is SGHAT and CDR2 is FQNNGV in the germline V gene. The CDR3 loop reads CASSPGSNEQYF. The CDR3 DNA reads TGTGCCAGCAGCCCGGGGAGCAATGAGCAGTACTTC.

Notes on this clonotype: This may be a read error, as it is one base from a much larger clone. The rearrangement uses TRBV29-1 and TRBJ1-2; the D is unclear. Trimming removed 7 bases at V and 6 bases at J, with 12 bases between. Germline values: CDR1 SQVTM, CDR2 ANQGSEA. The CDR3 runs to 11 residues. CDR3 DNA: TGCAGCGGTGTCTACGGGGATGGCTACACCTTC. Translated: CSGVYGDGYTF.

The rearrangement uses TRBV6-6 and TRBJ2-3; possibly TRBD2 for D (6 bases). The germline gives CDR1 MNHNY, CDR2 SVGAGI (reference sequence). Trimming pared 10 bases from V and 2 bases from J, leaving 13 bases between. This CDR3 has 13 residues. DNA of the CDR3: TGTGCCACCGCAGGGAGGAACACAGATACGCAGTATTTT. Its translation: CATAGRNTDTQYF.

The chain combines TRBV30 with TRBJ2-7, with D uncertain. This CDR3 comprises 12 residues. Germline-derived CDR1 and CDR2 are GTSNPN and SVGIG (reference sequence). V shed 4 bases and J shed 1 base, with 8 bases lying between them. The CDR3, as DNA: TGTGCCTGGAAAGCTGCATCCTACGAGCAGTACTTC. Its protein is CAWKAASYEQYF.

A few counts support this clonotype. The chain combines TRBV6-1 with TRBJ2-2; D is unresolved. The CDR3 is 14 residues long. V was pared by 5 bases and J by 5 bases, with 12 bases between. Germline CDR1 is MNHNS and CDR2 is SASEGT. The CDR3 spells CASSLVSRTGELFF. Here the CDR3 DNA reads TGTGCCAGCAGTCTTGTGTCGAGGACCGGGGAGCTGTTTTTT.

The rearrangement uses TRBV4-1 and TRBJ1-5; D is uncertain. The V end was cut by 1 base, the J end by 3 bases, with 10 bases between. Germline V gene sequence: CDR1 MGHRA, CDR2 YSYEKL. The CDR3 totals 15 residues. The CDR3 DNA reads TGCGCCAGCAGCCAAGCCGACGGAAACAATCAGCCCCAGCATTTT. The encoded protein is CASSQADGNNQPQHF.